This T cell receptor (beta chain) appears in the sequencing data of a study of cytomegalovirus exposure and HLA in healthy donors (dated by TCRdb to about 2017). About the full investigation: An earlier analysis of a few hundred of the donors reported about 280 Gb of sequence data and 117 million unique TCR beta sequences obtained from approximately 180 million T cells. Approximately 300 gigabases of sequencing data and tens of millions of unique TCR sequences made up an early release that covered over 550 HLA-typed donors. Of the 300 to 500 genotyped donors, approximately 80% were placed in the genetic ancestry cluster associated with self-reported Caucasian donors. The study aimed to test whether signatures of past pathogen exposure could be identified by cataloging public T cell receptors. The study used immunosequencing to profile the T cell repertoires of 670 or so subjects and linked those repertoires to cytomegalovirus serostatus. Along with the approximately 700-subject first cohort, a separate validation cohort of over a hundred different subjects was used. The study combined high-throughput TCR immunosequencing, statistical association of individual TCRs with disease status, and machine learning to predict cytomegalovirus infection status. A later analysis re-examined previously published TCR beta repertoires from hundreds of donors and added high-resolution HLA genotyping to investigate patterns of TCR occurrence. In the later analysis, no new phenotypic data were used to find candidate immune exposures; instead, reliance was placed on TCR beta sequences and their occurrence across donors. An earlier analysis of fewer than 750 of the donors used high-throughput TCR beta sequencing to judge whether each TCR beta V gene segment behaved as functional or pseudogenic. Donor age, sex, ethnicity and CMV serostatus were compiled alongside the repertoire data. Genome-wide SNP genotypes for about 55% of the 666 donors were used in a later genetic analysis, which treated that subset as a discovery cohort. Every repertoire in the discovery cohort had been generated on one and the same sequencing platform. Class I and class II HLA loci were covered by the typing at four-digit resolution. The number of donors typed differed by locus, with roughly 629-640 for A, B, C, DRB1 and DQB1, more than 500 for DQA1, 600 to 610 for DPA1, and approximately 470 for DPB1. About five DR-DQ haplotypes were handled as single units for association and clustering, since linkage in the cohort was strong. Across approximately 400 genotyped donors of the cohort, an average of about 220,000 unique TCR beta nucleotide sequences per donor were sequenced, and approximately 17% of those sequences were non-productive.

Library preparation was by the immunoSEQ multiplex PCR assay. For the multiplex PCR, a mixture combining 60 forward primers for TCR Vbeta segments and 13 reverse primers for TCR Jbeta segments was used. A multiplex PCR assay on genomic DNA amplified the CDR3 region of rearranged TCR beta genes. The Illumina HiSeq System was used to sequence the amplified TCR beta libraries as 87-base-pair reads. The original methods were these. A later analysis counted about 82 million unique TCR beta chains across the roughly 700 repertoires, and approximately 11 million of these chains were shared by at least two donors. Raw reads were error-corrected and collapsed into unique sequences with a nearest-neighbor algorithm that merged closely related sequences to remove PCR and sequencing errors. V, D and J gene segments were assigned by aligning CDR3 sequences to IMGT reference sequences. Each retained sequence needed at least a six-nucleotide match to both a V gene segment and a J gene segment. Rearrangements were classified as productive when the CDR3 lacked stop codons and remained in frame with V and J, and all other rearrangements were classified as non-productive. CDR3 was defined by IMGT convention, running from the second conserved V-encoded cysteine to the conserved J-encoded phenylalanine. The earlier analysis of 587 of the donors excluded any sequence lacking an unambiguous match to a single V gene segment. An earlier analysis of fewer than 750 of the donors classified V segments as functional when productive rearrangements were above 56.7% and as segregating when the standard deviation between donors was above 5%. A statistical classification framework was developed to diagnose cytomegalovirus status using the catalog of TCR beta chain sequences. In a later analysis, TCR nucleotide sequences were compared against IMGT/GENE-DB human TR gene sequences so that V and J genes could be assigned. In a later analysis, CDR3 sequences and most-parsimonious VDJ recombination scenarios were assigned using the TCRdist pipeline. In a later analysis, each TCR beta chain was defined by its CDR3 amino acid sequence together with its V-gene family, and reads without a unique V-gene family were excluded. To address suspected cross-contamination and a sequencing artifact, a later analysis removed around 590 highly shared, low-generation-probability nucleotide sequences. In a later analysis, a clonal expansion index for each public chain was calculated from normalized within-repertoire ranks of inferred template counts. In a later analysis, generation probabilities were computed using a VDJ recombination model fitted to out-of-frame rearrangements, and the results were checked against IGoR. Hypergeometric tests were used in a later analysis to score TCR-TCR, TCR-HLA and TCR-CMV co-occurrence, with a repertoire-size bias correction applied to the TCR pairs. A later analysis estimated false discovery rates by permuting HLA or CMV assignments 20 times. In a later analysis, co-occurring TCRs were grouped using DBSCAN, and TCRdist sequence similarity was added for clustering within HLA-allele-positive subsets. Co-occurrence clustering excluded repertoires with fewer than 30,000 or more than 120,000 public chains, plus five with anomalous nucleotide sharing. Here the immuneACCESS table is served through TCRdb, limited to in-frame sequences with V and J called. Missing clones are a known gap in these copies; in checked studies unresolved V genes cover under half, and the rest lacks a known reason. V and J calls and clone size are as listed in that table; D and trimming were resolved from the DNA. Within this sample are 150,000 to 200,000 clones, with around three quarters of them counted one time only. 2% to 2.5% of the sample is in the top ten clones.

The investigation overall reported the following: In the study, some 180 TCR beta chains were listed as associated with cytomegalovirus. Linkage disequilibrium might explain the correlated functional status among segregating V segments, but an unknown experimental factor could not be ruled out. A later genetic analysis associated a missense DCLRE1C variant with V-gene and J-gene trimming of TCR beta chains, and an independent cohort replicated the association. In vitro tests confirmed that a few of the cytomegalovirus-associated TCR beta chains recognize cytomegalovirus antigens. A later analysis found that TCR association rates varied across HLA loci, with DRB1 alleles showing the most associated TCRs and HLA-C alleles the fewest. The presence/absence analyses assumed that sequencing depth was roughly uniform across donors, and that assumption may not be true. A further reported finding was that TCR beta sequences accurately predicted the HLA-A and HLA-B alleles for most subjects in the first cohort. In both the original and validation cohorts, the classifier was reported to diagnose cytomegalovirus status with high specificity and sensitivity. Strong co-occurrence of HLA alleles, especially DR and DQ, made assigning TCR associations to individual alleles difficult. Several of the top co-occurrence clusters appeared to be linked to parvovirus B19, influenza, CMV and Epstein-Barr virus, according to a later analysis. In a later analysis, HLA-associated TCR beta chains were found to be more clonally expanded and to have lower generation probabilities than equally common non-associated chains. At a false discovery rate of 0.05, a later analysis linked 16,951 TCR beta sequences to specific HLA alleles. Because counts were too low, roughly 17 rarely observed V segments, including chromosome 9 orphons, were left out of the earlier analysis of several hundred of the donors. A cluster of highly shared sequence variants was judged likely to represent a technical artifact of the sequencing pipeline. An earlier analysis of approximately 600 of the donors showed that most TCR beta V segments appeared in productive rearrangements either about 90% or about 30% of the time, which broadly matched IMGT annotations. Immune exposure information for the cohort was limited to CMV serostatus. While some public TCRs were present in many individuals, most TCR sequences turned up only very rarely across donors. Some IMGT-functional V segments, including TRBV6-2 and TRBV6-3, could not be distinguished by the 87-base-pair reads and were therefore excluded. According to the authors, the approach could potentially be generalized to other disease states and immunological phenotypes. Because HLA typing was missing for some donors at each locus, association tests included only the typed subset. This cohort had only TCR beta chains sequenced, and the lack of alpha or paired-chain data limited which features could be detected. In a later analysis, most CMV-associated TCR beta chains were found to appear HLA-restricted, with HLA associations seemingly driven largely by CMV exposure. A later genetic analysis reported fewer N-insertions in productive TCRs among donors in an Asian-associated ancestry cluster than the approximately 670-donor mean.

CDR3 length: 16 amino acids, cysteine to phenylalanine. Just CDR3 DNA is preserved here, 48 bases in frame from base 1. From a lookup of the germline V gene, CDR1 and CDR2 are MDHEN and SYDVKM. V drops 6 bases and J drops 6 bases, leaving 23 bases in between. On this clone: It lacks a known antigen. Qualities for individual bases were not recorded, and no much larger clone is one base off.

In total, fewer than 750 healthy bone marrow donors made up the cohort. Cohort members were all nominally healthy when sampled, although unrecorded immune exposures were likely present. The donor was CMV seropositive and was included in the group of 290 or so seropositive cohort members. A peripheral blood sample was collected from each donor, and TCR beta sequencing was performed on peripheral blood mononuclear cells. The Qiagen DNeasy Blood Extraction Kit was used to extract genomic DNA from the blood cell samples. The specimen was PBMCs. The source of this sequence is a woman in her twenties or thirties in good health and CMV-seropositive. The V and J segments used are TRBV28 and TRBJ1-2; matching of 6 bases hints at TRBD1 as the D gene. This receptor has the CDR3 CASRPMTGSRADGYTF. The nucleotides are TGTGCCAGCAGACCGATGACAGGCTCTCGGGCGGATGGCTACACCTTC.